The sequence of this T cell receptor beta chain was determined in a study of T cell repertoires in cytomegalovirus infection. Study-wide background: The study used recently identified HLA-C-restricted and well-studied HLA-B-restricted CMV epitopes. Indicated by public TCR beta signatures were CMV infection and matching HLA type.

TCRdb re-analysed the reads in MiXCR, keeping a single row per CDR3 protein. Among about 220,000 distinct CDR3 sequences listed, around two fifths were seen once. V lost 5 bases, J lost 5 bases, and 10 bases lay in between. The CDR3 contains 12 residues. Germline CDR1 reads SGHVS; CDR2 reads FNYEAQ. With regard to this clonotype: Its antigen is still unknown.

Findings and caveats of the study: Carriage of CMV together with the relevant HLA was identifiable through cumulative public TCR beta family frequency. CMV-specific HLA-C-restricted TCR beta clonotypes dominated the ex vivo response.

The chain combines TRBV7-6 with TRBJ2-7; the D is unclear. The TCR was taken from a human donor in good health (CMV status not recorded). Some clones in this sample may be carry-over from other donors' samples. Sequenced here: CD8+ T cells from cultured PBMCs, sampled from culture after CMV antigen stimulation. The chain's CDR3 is CASSGWVDEQYF. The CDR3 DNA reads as TGTGCCAGCAGCGGTTGGGTTGACGAGCAGTACTTC.